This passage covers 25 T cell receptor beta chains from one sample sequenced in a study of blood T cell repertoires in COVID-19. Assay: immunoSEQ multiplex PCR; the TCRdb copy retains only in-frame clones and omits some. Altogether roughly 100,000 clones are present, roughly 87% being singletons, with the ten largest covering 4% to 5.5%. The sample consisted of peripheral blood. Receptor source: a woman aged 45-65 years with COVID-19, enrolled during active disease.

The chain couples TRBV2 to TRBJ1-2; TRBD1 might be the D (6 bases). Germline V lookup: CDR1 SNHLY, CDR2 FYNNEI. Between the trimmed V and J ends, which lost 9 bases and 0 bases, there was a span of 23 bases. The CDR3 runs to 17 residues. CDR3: CASWRGTPNRPNYGYTF. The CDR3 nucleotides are TGTGCCAGTTGGCGGGGGACACCGAACCGTCCTAACTATGGCTACACCTTC.

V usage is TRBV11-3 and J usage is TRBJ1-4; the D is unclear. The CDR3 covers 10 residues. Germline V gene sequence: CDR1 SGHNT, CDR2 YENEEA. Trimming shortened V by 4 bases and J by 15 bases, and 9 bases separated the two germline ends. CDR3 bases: TGTGCCAGCAGCTCCCGGCGGGTGTTTTTT. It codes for CASSSRRVFF. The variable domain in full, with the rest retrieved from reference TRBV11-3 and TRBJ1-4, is EAGVVQSPRYKIIEKKQPVAFWCNPISGHNTLYWYLQNLGQGPELLIRYENEEAVDDSQLPKDRFSAERLKGVDSTLKIQPAELGDSAVYLCASSSRRVFFGSGTQLSVL.

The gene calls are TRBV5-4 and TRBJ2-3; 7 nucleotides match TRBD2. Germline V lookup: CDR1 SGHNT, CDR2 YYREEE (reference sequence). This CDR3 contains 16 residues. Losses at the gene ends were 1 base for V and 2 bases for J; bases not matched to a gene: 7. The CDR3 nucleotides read TGTGCCAGCAGCTTGCGGGGAGGGGTCCTCACAGATACGCAGTATTTT. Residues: CASSLRGGVLTDTQYF.

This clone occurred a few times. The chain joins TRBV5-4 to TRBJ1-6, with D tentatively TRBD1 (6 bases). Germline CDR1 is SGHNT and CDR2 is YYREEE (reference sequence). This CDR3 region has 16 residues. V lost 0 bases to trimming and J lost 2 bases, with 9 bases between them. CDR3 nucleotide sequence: TGTGCCAGCAGCTTGGTAGGGGGAACCTATAATTCACCCCTCCACTTT. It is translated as CASSLVGGTYNSPLHF.

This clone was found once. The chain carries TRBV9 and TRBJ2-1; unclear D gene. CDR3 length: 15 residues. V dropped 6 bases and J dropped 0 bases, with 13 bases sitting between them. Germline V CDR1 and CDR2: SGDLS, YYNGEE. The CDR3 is CASTSEASSYNEQFF. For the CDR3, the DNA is TGTGCCAGCACCTCTGAGGCGAGCTCCTACAATGAGCAGTTCTTC.

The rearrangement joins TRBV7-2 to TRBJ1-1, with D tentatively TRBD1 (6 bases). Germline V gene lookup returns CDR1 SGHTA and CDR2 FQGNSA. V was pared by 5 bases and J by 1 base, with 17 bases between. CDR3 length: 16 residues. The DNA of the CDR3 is TGTGCCAGCAGCACGACCTCTCAACAGGGGAACACTGAAGCTTTCTTT. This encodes CASSTTSQQGNTEAFF.

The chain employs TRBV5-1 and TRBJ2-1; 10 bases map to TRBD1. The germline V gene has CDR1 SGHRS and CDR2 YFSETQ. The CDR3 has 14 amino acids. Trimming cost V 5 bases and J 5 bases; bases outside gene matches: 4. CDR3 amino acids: CASRGGTGDNEQFF. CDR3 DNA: TGCGCCAGCAGAGGGGGGACAGGGGACAATGAGCAGTTCTTC.

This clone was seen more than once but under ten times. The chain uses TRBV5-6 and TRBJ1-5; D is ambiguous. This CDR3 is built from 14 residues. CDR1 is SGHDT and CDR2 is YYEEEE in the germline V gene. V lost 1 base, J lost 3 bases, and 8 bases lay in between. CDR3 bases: TGTGCCAGCAGCTTGCCCAGGTCCAATCAGCCCCAGCATTTT. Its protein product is CASSLPRSNQPQHF.

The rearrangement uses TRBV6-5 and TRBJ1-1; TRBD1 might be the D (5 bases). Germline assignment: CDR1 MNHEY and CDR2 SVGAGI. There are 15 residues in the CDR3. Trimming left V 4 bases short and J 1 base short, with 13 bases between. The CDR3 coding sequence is TGTGCCAGCAGTTTGACAGTAACCCCGAACACTGAAGCTTTCTTT. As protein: CASSLTVTPNTEAFF.

Written as DNA, the CDR3 is TGTGCCAGCCAGGACCGGGGGGGCACAGATACGCAGTATTTT. Translated, it gives CASQDRGGTDTQYF. V and J are TRBV6-6 and TRBJ2-3, with TRBD2 matching over 7 bases. V lost 8 bases, J lost 1 base, and 6 bases stayed unmatched. Germline V CDR1 and CDR2: MNHNY, SVGAGI (reference sequence). The CDR3 is made up of 14 amino acids.

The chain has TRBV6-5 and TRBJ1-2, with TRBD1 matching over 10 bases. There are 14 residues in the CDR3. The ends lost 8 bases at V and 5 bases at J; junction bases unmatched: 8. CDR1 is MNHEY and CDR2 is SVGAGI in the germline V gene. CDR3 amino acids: CASPGQGKKYGYTF. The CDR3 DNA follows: TGTGCCAGCCCGGGACAGGGGAAGAAGTATGGCTACACCTTC.

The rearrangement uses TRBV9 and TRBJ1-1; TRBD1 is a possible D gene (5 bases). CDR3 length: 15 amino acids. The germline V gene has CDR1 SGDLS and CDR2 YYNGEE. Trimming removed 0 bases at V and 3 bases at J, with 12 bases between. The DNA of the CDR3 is TGTGCCAGCAGCGTAGCTCAGGGTAGGCACACTGAAGCTTTCTTT. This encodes CASSVAQGRHTEAFF.

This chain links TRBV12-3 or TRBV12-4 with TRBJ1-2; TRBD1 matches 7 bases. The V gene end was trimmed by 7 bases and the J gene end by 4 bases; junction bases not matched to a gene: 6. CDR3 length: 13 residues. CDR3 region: CASIGGGVYGYTF. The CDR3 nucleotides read TGTGCCAGCATTGGAGGGGGCGTCTATGGCTACACCTTC.

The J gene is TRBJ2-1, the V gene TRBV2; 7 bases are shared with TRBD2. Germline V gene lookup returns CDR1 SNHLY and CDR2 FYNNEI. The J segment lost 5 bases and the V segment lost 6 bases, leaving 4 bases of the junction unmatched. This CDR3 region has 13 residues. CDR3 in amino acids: CASRLRGDNEQFF. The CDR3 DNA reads TGTGCCAGCAGATTACGGGGGGACAATGAGCAGTTCTTC. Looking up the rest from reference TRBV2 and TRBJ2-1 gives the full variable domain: EPEVTQTPSHQVTQMGQEVILRCVPISNHLYFYWYRQILGQKVEFLVSFYNNEISEKSEIFDDQFSVERPDGSNFTLKIRSTKLEDSAMYFCASRLRGDNEQFFGPGTRLTVL.

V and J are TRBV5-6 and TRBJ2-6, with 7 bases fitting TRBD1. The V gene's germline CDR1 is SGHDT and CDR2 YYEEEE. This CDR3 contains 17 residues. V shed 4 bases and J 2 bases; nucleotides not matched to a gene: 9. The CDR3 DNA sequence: TGTGCCAGCAGCAAGGACAGGTGGGTCGCTGGGGCCAACGTCCTGACTTTC. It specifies CASSKDRWVAGANVLTF. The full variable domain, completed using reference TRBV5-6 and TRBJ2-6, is DAGVTQSPTHLIKTRGQQVTLRCSPKSGHDTVSWYQQALGQGPQFIFQYYEEEERQRGNFPDRFSGHQFPNYSSELNVNALLLGDSALYLCASSKDRWVAGANVLTFGAGSRLTVL.

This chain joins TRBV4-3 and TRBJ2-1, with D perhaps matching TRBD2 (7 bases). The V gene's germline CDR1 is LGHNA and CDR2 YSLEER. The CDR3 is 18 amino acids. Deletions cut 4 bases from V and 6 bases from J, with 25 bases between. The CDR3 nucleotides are TGCGCCAGCAGCCCGAGGGCAGGGGAGGGTAAAGAGGGCAATGAGCAGTTCTTC. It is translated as CASSPRAGEGKEGNEQFF.

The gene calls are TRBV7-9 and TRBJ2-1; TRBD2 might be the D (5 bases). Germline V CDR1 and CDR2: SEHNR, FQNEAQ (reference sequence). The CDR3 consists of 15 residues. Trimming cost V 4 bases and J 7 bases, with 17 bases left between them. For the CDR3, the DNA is TGTGCCAGCAGCTCCCGGGGTAGCGAAGATAATGAGCAGTTCTTC. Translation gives CASSSRGSEDNEQFF.

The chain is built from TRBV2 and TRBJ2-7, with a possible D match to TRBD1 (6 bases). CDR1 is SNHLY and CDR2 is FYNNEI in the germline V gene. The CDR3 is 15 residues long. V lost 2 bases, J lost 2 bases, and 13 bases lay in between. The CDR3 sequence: CASSESPGQTYEQYF. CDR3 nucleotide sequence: TGTGCCAGCAGTGAAAGTCCCGGACAGACCTACGAGCAGTACTTC.

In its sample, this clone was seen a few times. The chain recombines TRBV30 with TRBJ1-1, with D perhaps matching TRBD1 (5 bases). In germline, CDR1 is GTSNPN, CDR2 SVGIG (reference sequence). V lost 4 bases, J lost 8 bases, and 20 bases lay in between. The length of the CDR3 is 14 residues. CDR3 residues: CAWILTGQGREAFF. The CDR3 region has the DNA TGTGCCTGGATTCTCACCGGGCAGGGCAGGGAAGCTTTCTTT.

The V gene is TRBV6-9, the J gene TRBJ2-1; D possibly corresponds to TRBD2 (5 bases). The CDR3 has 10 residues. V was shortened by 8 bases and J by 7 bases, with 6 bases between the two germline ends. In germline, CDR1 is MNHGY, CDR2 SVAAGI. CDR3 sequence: CASRGNEQFF. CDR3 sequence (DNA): TGTGCCAGCCGAGGGAATGAGCAGTTCTTC.

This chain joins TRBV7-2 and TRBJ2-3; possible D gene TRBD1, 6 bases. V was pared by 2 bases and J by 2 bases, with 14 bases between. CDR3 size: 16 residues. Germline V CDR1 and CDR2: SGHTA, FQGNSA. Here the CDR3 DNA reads TGTGCCAGCAGCTTAATGGGGACACTCATCACAGATACGCAGTATTTT. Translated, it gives CASSLMGTLITDTQYF.

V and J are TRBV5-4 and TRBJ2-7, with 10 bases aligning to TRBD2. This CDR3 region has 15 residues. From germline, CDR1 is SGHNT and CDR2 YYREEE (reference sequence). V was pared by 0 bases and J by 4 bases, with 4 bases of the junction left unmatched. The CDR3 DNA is TGTGCCAGCAGCTTGGAAACTAGCGGGGCGTACGAGCAGTACTTC. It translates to CASSLETSGAYEQYF.

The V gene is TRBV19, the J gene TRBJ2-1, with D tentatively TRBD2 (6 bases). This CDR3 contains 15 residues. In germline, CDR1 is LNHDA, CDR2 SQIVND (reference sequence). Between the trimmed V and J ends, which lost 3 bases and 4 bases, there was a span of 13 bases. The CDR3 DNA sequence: TGTGCCAGTAGTATGGGAGGCTACTTTTACAATGAGCAGTTCTTC. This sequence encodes CASSMGGYFYNEQFF.

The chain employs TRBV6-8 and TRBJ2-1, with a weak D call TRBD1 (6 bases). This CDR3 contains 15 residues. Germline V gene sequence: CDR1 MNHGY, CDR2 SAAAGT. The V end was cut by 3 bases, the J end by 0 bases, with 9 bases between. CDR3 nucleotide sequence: TGTGCCAGCAGTTATATCAGGGGCTCCTACAATGAGCAGTTCTTC. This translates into CASSYIRGSYNEQFF.

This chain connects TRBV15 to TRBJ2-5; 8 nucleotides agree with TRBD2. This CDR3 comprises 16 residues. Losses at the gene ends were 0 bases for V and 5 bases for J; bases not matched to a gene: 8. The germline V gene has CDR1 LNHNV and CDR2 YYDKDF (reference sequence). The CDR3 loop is CATSRDTAGVGETQYF. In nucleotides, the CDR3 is TGTGCCACCAGCAGAGATACAGCGGGGGTAGGTGAGACCCAGTACTTC.